Below, 5 T cell receptor beta chains from the same sample are listed, as sequenced in a study of T cell repertoires in cytomegalovirus infection. No antigen has been identified for these receptors. TCRdb itself ran the reads through MiXCR, one entry per CDR3 protein. The table has fewer than 1,000,000 distinct CDR3 sequences, roughly 30% seen once. Source: cultured CD8+ T cells from PBMCs, taken from culture after CMV antigen stimulation. Every receptor here comes from a human donor in good health (CMV status not recorded). Some clones in this sample may be carry-over from other donors' samples.

Only a few counts were recorded for this clonotype. J is TRBJ2-1 and V is TRBV15, with D hard to call. Germline V lookup: CDR1 LNHNV, CDR2 YYDKDF (reference sequence). V lost 3 bases and J 4 bases, leaving 13 bases between the germline ends. CDR3 length equals 15 residues. This CDR3 is CATSSLRTEYNEQFF. CDR3 DNA: TGTGCCACCAGCAGCCTAAGGACGGAATACAATGAGCAGTTCTTC.

This clonotype was observed a handful of times. This rearrangement joins TRBV6-1 to TRBJ2-1; D ambiguous. V was shortened by 2 bases and J by 2 bases, with 7 bases between the two germline ends. Germline V lookup: CDR1 MNHNS, CDR2 SASEGT. The CDR3 spans 14 residues. Written as DNA, the CDR3 is TGTGCCAGCAGTGAACGTTACCCCTACAATGAGCAGTTCTTC. It specifies CASSERYPYNEQFF.

This clonotype was detected only a few times. The chain uses TRBV7-9 and TRBJ2-3, with D perhaps TRBD2 (6 bases). There are 17 residues in the CDR3. The V and J ends lost 1 base and 1 base respectively, with 15 bases between them. The germline V gene has CDR1 SEHNR and CDR2 FQNEAQ (reference sequence). CDR3 sequence (DNA): TGTGCCAGCAGCTTAGTCATGGGGGGATACGGCACAGATACGCAGTATTTT. Translation: CASSLVMGGYGTDTQYF.

The chain employs TRBV20-1 and TRBJ2-1, with D perhaps matching TRBD1 or TRBD2 (5 bases each). The CDR3 extends over 16 amino acids. V shed 2 bases and J shed 0 bases, with 14 bases lying between them. Per the germline V gene, CDR1 is DFQATT and CDR2 is SNEGSKA (reference sequence). The chain's CDR3 is CSARTPGTGSYNEQFF. In DNA, the CDR3 is TGCAGTGCTAGAACCCCGGGAACAGGCTCCTACAATGAGCAGTTCTTC.

V gene TRBV12-3 or TRBV12-4 combines with J gene TRBJ1-2; D possibly corresponds to TRBD1 (5 bases). Trimming cost V 5 bases and J 8 bases, with 21 bases left between them. The CDR3 has 15 residues. CDR3 nucleotide sequence: TGTGCCAGCAGTCCCGGACGGACACCTTTGAAGGGCTACACCTTC. Translating gives CASSPGRTPLKGYTF.